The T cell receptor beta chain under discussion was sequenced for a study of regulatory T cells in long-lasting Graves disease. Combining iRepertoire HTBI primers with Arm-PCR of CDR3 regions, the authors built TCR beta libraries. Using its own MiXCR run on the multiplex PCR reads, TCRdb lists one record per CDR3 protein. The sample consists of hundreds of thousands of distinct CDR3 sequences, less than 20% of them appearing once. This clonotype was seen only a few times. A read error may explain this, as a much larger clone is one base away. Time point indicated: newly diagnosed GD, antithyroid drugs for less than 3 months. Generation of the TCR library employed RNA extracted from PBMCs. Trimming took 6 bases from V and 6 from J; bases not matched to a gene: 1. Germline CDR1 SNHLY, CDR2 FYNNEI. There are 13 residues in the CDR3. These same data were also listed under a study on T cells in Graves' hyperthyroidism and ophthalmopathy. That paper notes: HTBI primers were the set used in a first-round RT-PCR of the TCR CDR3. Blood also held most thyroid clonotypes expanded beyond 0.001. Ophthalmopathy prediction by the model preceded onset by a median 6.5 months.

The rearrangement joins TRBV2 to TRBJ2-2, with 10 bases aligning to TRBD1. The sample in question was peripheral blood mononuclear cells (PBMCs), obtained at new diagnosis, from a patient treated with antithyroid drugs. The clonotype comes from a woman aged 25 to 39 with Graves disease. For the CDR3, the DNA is TGTGCCAGCAGAGGACAGGGGGCCGGGGAGCTGTTTTTT. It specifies CASRGQGAGELFF.